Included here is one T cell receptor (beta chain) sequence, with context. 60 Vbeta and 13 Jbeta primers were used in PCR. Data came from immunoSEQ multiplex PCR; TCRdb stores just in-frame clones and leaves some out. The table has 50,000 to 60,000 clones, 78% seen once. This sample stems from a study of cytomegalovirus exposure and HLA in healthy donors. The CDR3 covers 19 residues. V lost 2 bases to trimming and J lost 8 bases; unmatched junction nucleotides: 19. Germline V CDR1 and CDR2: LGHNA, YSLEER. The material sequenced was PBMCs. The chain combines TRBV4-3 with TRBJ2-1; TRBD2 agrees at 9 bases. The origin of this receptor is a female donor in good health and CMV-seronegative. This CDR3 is CASSQLAGNSGGQSYEQFF. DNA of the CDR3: TGCGCCAGCAGCCAATTAGCGGGTAATAGCGGGGGCCAGTCGTATGAGCAGTTCTTC.